The 22 T cell receptor beta chains below come from one sample, sequenced in a study of regulatory T cells in long-lasting Graves disease. The TCR beta library used iRepertoire HTBI primers with Arm-PCR amplification of CDR3. TCRdb itself ran the multiplex PCR reads through MiXCR, one entry per CDR3 protein. Of about 540,000 distinct CDR3 sequences in the sample, about 13% are singletons; the top ten hold roughly 9.7%. Time point described: newly diagnosed GD, antithyroid drugs for less than 3 months. Following extraction of RNA from PBMCs, that RNA was used to make the TCR library. These data were likewise used in another study, on T cells in Graves' hyperthyroidism and ophthalmopathy.

Specimen: peripheral blood mononuclear cells (PBMCs), collected at new diagnosis, from a patient treated with antithyroid drugs. These receptors all come from a man aged 30 to 45 with Graves disease.

This clonotype was detected a few times. The chain employs TRBV19 and TRBJ2-1; unclear D gene. The CDR3 runs to 13 residues. In germline, CDR1 is LNHDA, CDR2 SQIVND (reference sequence). With 1 base removed from V and 8 bases from J, the gap between germline ends came to 9 bases. CDR3 DNA sequence: TGTGCCAGTAGTATAGTTGGAAGGGATGAGCAGTTCTTC. As protein: CASSIVGRDEQFF.

This clonotype was picked up many times. This sequence joins TRBV6-5 and TRBJ2-3, with 7 nucleotides matching TRBD2. CDR3 length equals 14 residues. Germline V gene sequence: CDR1 MNHEY, CDR2 SVGAGI. V trimming: 3 bases; J trimming: 5 bases; junction bases outside the gene matches: 5. Written as DNA, the CDR3 is TGTGCCAGCAGTTATCTAGCGGAGAGAGATACGCAGTATTTT. Translating it yields CASSYLAERDTQYF.

This clonotype was recorded many times. This sequence joins TRBV2 and TRBJ2-1, with 7 bases identical to TRBD2. The CDR3 consists of 18 residues. The J segment lost 5 bases and the V segment lost 2 bases, leaving 15 bases of the junction unmatched. Germline assignment: CDR1 SNHLY and CDR2 FYNNEI. CDR3 nucleotides: TGTGCCAGCAGTGAACCCAGTAGGGCTAGCGGAATGAACAATGAGCAGTTCTTC. Translating it yields CASSEPSRASGMNNEQFF. Combining the CDR3 with reference TRBV2 and TRBJ2-1 gives the whole variable domain EPEVTQTPSHQVTQMGQEVILRCVPISNHLYFYWYRQILGQKVEFLVSFYNNEISEKSEIFDDQFSVERPDGSNFTLKIRSTKLEDSAMYFCASSEPSRASGMNNEQFFGPGTRLTVL.

This clonotype was seen repeatedly, ten times or more. The CDR3 protein is CASSFPQIPHEQYF. DNA of the CDR3: TGTGCCAGCAGTTTCCCCCAAATCCCCCACGAGCAGTACTTC. The genes are TRBV12-3 or TRBV12-4 and TRBJ2-7, with D unclear. The CDR3 has 14 residues. With 3 bases removed from V and 5 bases from J, the gap between germline ends came to 14 bases.

In its sample, this clonotype was seen many times. The chain recombines TRBV7-2 with TRBJ1-5; D is possibly TRBD1 (6 bases). This CDR3 is 12 amino acids long. Germline CDR1 is SGHTA and CDR2 is FQGNSA. With 2 bases removed from V and 8 bases from J, the gap between germline ends came to 7 bases. CDR3 region: CASSLRGEPQHF. For the CDR3, the DNA is TGTGCCAGCAGCTTAAGGGGGGAGCCCCAGCATTTT.

This clonotype was counted between two and nine times. The chain's CDR3 is CSGRTSGRGAGELFF. CDR3 bases: TGCAGTGGCCGGACTAGCGGGAGGGGGGCCGGGGAGCTGTTTTTT. This chain joins TRBV20-1 and TRBJ2-2, with 15 bases identical to TRBD2. Germline CDR1 and CDR2: DFQATT and SNEGSKA (reference sequence). CDR3 length: 15 amino acids. J was trimmed by 6 bases and V by 7 bases; bases with no gene match: 6.

This clonotype was seen repeatedly, ten times or more. V gene TRBV7-9 combines with J gene TRBJ2-1, with D perhaps being TRBD1 or TRBD2 (6 bases each). Germline CDR1 SEHNR, CDR2 FQNEAQ (reference sequence). The CDR3 has 14 residues. V was clipped by 5 bases and J by 5 bases, with 13 bases between them. Written as DNA, the CDR3 is TGTGCCAGCAGCCTAGGGGGGCTAAACAATGAGCAGTTCTTC. Translation: CASSLGGLNNEQFF.

This clonotype was detected ten times or more. This sequence joins TRBV20-1 and TRBJ1-2; 8 bases are a match to TRBD1. V gave up 2 bases and J gave up 8 bases; unmatched junction bases: 10. There are 14 residues in the CDR3. Germline V gives CDR1 DFQATT, CDR2 SNEGSKA (reference sequence). CDR3 sequence reads: CSARHQGAEWGYTF. CDR3 bases: TGCAGTGCTAGACATCAGGGGGCAGAGTGGGGCTACACCTTC.

This clonotype was picked up a small number of times. The chain joins TRBV9 to TRBJ1-3; D unclear. With 0 bases removed from V and 1 base from J, the gap between germline ends came to 17 bases. The CDR3 is made up of 18 amino acids. Germline values: CDR1 SGDLS, CDR2 YYNGEE. CDR3 in DNA: TGTGCCAGCAGCGTAGAGCCCCGGGTCCGCCTATCTGGAAACACCATATATTTT. Translated, it gives CASSVEPRVRLSGNTIYF.

This chain joins TRBV3-1 and TRBJ2-7; the match to TRBD2 covers 10 bases. J was trimmed by 7 bases and V by 0 bases; bases with no gene match: 6. CDR1 LGHDT and CDR2 YNNKEL come from the germline V gene (reference sequence). The CDR3 sequence is 15 residues long. CDR3 DNA sequence: TGTGCCAGCAGCCAAGAGGGAGCGGGAGGGAATGAGCAGTACTTC. This translates into CASSQEGAGGNEQYF.

This clonotype showed up many times. The V call is TRBV28, the J call TRBJ2-1; TRBD1 might be the D (5 bases). Trimming removed 6 bases at V and 4 bases at J, with 16 bases between. The CDR3 is 15 amino acids. In germline, CDR1 is MDHEN, CDR2 SYDVKM. The CDR3 DNA is TGTGCCAGCAGCATCTGGGGCGGAACTTACAATGAGCAGTTCTTC. Amino acids: CASSIWGGTYNEQFF.

This clonotype was seen at least ten times. V usage is TRBV28 and J usage is TRBJ2-3; 7 nucleotides match TRBD1. The CDR3 covers 15 residues. Germline V lookup: CDR1 MDHEN, CDR2 SYDVKM. V lost 6 bases, J lost 2 bases, and 8 bases stayed unmatched. The CDR3 region is CASSPRDRATDTQYF. CDR3 nucleotide sequence: TGTGCCAGCAGCCCCAGGGACAGAGCCACAGATACGCAGTATTTT.

This chain links TRBV7-2 with TRBJ2-1, with TRBD1 matching over 10 bases. There are 17 residues in the CDR3. Trimming took 4 bases from V and 2 from J; bases not matched to a gene: 8. Germline V gives CDR1 SGHTA, CDR2 FQGNSA. The CDR3 bases are TGTGCCAGCAGCTGGGGGCTGGGGACAGGGGCCTACAATGAGCAGTTCTTC. It translates to CASSWGLGTGAYNEQFF.

Points on this clonotype: A much larger clone differs by one base, so this may be a read error. This chain uses TRBV6-1 with TRBJ2-7; TRBD2 aligns across 11 bases. The CDR3 contains 17 residues. The germline gives CDR1 MNHNS, CDR2 SASEGT. V trimming: 5 bases; J trimming: 0 bases; junction bases outside the gene matches: 9. The DNA of the CDR3 is TGTGCCAGCAGTAGGACTAGCGGGCTTTGTTCCTCCTACGAGCAGTACTTC. Its protein is CASSRTSGLCSSYEQYF.

The V gene is TRBV7-9, the J gene TRBJ1-5; D possibly corresponds to TRBD1 (6 bases). V was shortened by 1 base and J by 1 base, with 14 bases between the two germline ends. The length of the CDR3 is 17 residues. Germline V CDR1 and CDR2: SEHNR, FQNEAQ (reference sequence). The CDR3 spells CASSLGLTGTSNQPQHF. The DNA of the CDR3 is TGTGCCAGCAGCTTAGGGTTGACAGGTACCAGCAATCAGCCCCAGCATTTT.

A note on this clonotype: A much larger clone lies one base from this, so it may be a read error. V is TRBV24-1 and J is TRBJ1-2, with 7 bases fitting TRBD1. The CDR3 spans 15 residues. Germline CDR1 is KGHDR and CDR2 is SFDVKD. Losses at the gene ends were 4 bases for V and 6 bases for J; bases not matched to a gene: 10. CDR3 sequence: CATSDRGTDSHGYTF. The CDR3 bases are TGTGCCACCAGTGACCGAGGGACAGATTCCCATGGCTACACCTTC.

In this sample, this clonotype turned up a few times. The chain carries TRBV15 and TRBJ2-7, with unresolved D. This CDR3 has 14 residues. Per germline, CDR1 LNHNV and CDR2 YYDKDF (reference sequence). Trimming left V 5 bases short and J 0 bases short, with 11 bases between. The CDR3 here is CATSRDLSSYEQYF. The DNA of the CDR3 is TGTGCCACCAGCCGTGATCTATCCTCCTACGAGCAGTACTTC.

This clonotype showed up many times. The chain employs TRBV29-1 and TRBJ2-3; D unclear. Trimming removed 2 bases from V and 6 bases from J, with 12 bases in between. Germline CDR1 SQVTM, CDR2 ANQGSEA. The CDR3 runs to 13 residues. CDR3 DNA sequence: TGCAGCGTTGAAATTGGAGCAGCGGATACGCAGTATTTT. Residues: CSVEIGAADTQYF.

Many counts were recorded for this clonotype. The V and J genes are TRBV2 and TRBJ2-1; a weak D match, TRBD1 (6 bases). This CDR3 is built from 15 residues. Between the trimmed V and J ends, which lost 6 bases and 5 bases, there was a span of 17 bases. Germline CDR1 is SNHLY and CDR2 is FYNNEI. In DNA form, the CDR3 reads TGTGCCAGCAGCCAGGACAGAGGGGCCAACAATGAGCAGTTCTTC. It translates to CASSQDRGANNEQFF. Filled out from reference TRBV2 and TRBJ2-1, the complete variable domain reads EPEVTQTPSHQVTQMGQEVILRCVPISNHLYFYWYRQILGQKVEFLVSFYNNEISEKSEIFDDQFSVERPDGSNFTLKIRSTKLEDSAMYFCASSQDRGANNEQFFGPGTRLTVL.

This chain joins TRBV6-1 and TRBJ2-7; D ambiguous. Germline-derived CDR1 and CDR2 are MNHNS and SASEGT. This CDR3 comprises 11 residues. Trimming took off 5 bases at V and 6 bases at J, with 8 bases between the two ends. The DNA of the CDR3 is TGTGCCAGCAGTCGCCTGGGCGAGCAGTACTTC. This translates into CASSRLGEQYF.

This clonotype was seen at least ten times. The chain recombines TRBV7-2 with TRBJ2-7; possible D gene TRBD2, 6 bases. Trimming shortened V by 1 base and J by 7 bases, and 14 bases separated the two germline ends. CDR1 SGHTA and CDR2 FQGNSA come from the germline V gene. The length of the CDR3 is 14 residues. The CDR3 sequence: CASSLERARNEQYF. DNA for the CDR3: TGTGCCAGCAGCTTAGAGCGGGCACGTAATGAGCAGTACTTC. The full variable domain, its missing parts supplied by reference TRBV7-2 and TRBJ2-7, is GAGVSQSPSNKVTEKGKDVELRCDPISGHTALYWYRQSLGQGLEFLIYFQGNSAPDKSGLPSDRFSAERTGGSVSTLTIQRTQQEDSAVYLCASSLERARNEQYFGPGTRLTVT.

This clonotype was counted ten times or more. This chain links TRBV28 with TRBJ2-3; 9 positions agree with TRBD2. Germline V CDR1 and CDR2: MDHEN, SYDVKM. This CDR3 has 15 residues. Trimming cost V 5 bases and J 2 bases; bases outside gene matches: 5. CDR3 amino acids: CASSPSGRFTDTQYF. In DNA form, the CDR3 reads TGTGCCAGCAGTCCAAGCGGGAGGTTCACAGATACGCAGTATTTT.